Shown below are 17 T cell receptor beta chains from a single sample sequenced in a study of blood T cells in healthy people across ages. Sample-barcoded 5' priming and a J-beta primer mix drove a second PCR of about 7 to 11 cycles. TCRdb re-derived calls from the 5' RACE reads in MiXCR, one entry per CDR3 protein. The sample has 2 million or so distinct CDR3 sequences, around half seen once. Input material: blood. The origin of the receptors is a woman aged 40 to 50 in good health.

V gene TRBV18 combines with J gene TRBJ2-5; possibly TRBD1 for D (6 bases). In germline, CDR1 is KGHSH, CDR2 LQKENI. This CDR3 spans 15 amino acids. The V gene lost 3 bases and the J gene lost 5 bases, with 16 bases spanning the gap. The CDR3, as DNA: TGTGCCAGCTCACCCCTACAGGACAGACCCGAGACCCAGTACTTC. This gives the protein CASSPLQDRPETQYF.

The CDR3 loop is CSASWTGLYIQYF. The CDR3 bases are TGCAGTGCTAGTTGGACAGGGCTTTACATTCAGTACTTC. The chain couples TRBV20-1 to TRBJ2-7, with 8 bases fitting TRBD1. The end of the DNA aligns better with TRBJ2-4, so the J call may be wrong. The CDR3 loop spans 13 amino acids. CDR1 is DFQATT and CDR2 is SNEGSKA in the germline V gene (reference sequence).

CDR3 nucleotide sequence: TGTGCCAGCAGCCCCCCCACAGCGACAAATGAGCAGTTCTTC. Translating it yields CASSPPTATNEQFF. The chain carries TRBV4-2 and TRBJ2-1; D ambiguous. The V gene's germline CDR1 is LGHNA and CDR2 YNFKEQ. The CDR3 is made up of 14 amino acids. The V end lost 4 bases, the J end lost 7 bases, and 14 bases lay between the germline ends.

V is TRBV20-1 and J is TRBJ2-7, with 9 bases matching TRBD2. With V trimmed by 2 bases and J by 0 bases, 5 bases remained unmatched. Germline values: CDR1 DFQATT, CDR2 SNEGSKA (reference sequence). This CDR3 has 15 residues. CDR3 residues: CSARPNSGGSYEQYF. The DNA of the CDR3 is TGCAGTGCTAGACCCAATAGCGGGGGCTCCTACGAGCAGTACTTC.

The chain links TRBV11-2 to TRBJ2-5, with 7 bases aligning to TRBD1. V gave up 6 bases and J gave up 2 bases; unmatched junction bases: 9. CDR3 length: 15 amino acids. Germline V gene sequence: CDR1 SGHAT, CDR2 FQNNGV. This chain's CDR3 is CASRKTGDRQETQYF. The DNA of the CDR3 is TGTGCCAGCAGAAAGACCGGGGACAGACAAGAGACCCAGTACTTC.

CDR3 sequence: CSVDPGTGGRGAFF. For the CDR3, the DNA is TGCAGCGTTGACCCTGGGACAGGGGGCCGAGGAGCTTTCTTT. The chain has TRBV29-1 and TRBJ1-1; the match to TRBD1 covers 12 bases. Looked up from germline, CDR1 is SQVTM and CDR2 is ANQGSEA. The CDR3 consists of 14 residues. Trimming at V came to 3 bases and at J to 10 bases, leaving 9 bases not matched to a gene. Complete variable domain (other parts from reference TRBV29-1 and TRBJ1-1): SAVISQKPSRDICQRGTSLTIQCQVDSQVTMMFWYRQQPGQSLTLIATANQGSEATYESGFVIDKFPISRPNLTFSTLTVSNMSPEDSSIYLCSVDPGTGGRGAFFGQGTRLTVV.

The genes are TRBV7-2 and TRBJ2-5; D uncertain. The germline gives CDR1 SGHTA, CDR2 FQGNSA. V was cut by 5 bases and J by 5 bases, with 15 bases left in between. The CDR3 covers 14 residues. The CDR3 DNA reads TGTGCCAGCAGCCTGGCCGGGCGTAGCGAGACCCAGTACTTC. Protein: CASSLAGRSETQYF. The full variable domain, with the rest looked up from reference TRBV7-2 and TRBJ2-5, is GAGVSQSPSNKVTEKGKDVELRCDPISGHTALYWYRQSLGQGLEFLIYFQGNSAPDKSGLPSDRFSAERTGGSVSTLTIQRTQQEDSAVYLCASSLAGRSETQYFGPGTRLLVL.

CDR3 protein: CASSPGRAVSYEQYF. In DNA form, the CDR3 reads TGTGCCAGCAGCCCGGGACGAGCGGTCTCCTACGAGCAGTACTTC. The gene calls are TRBV7-2 and TRBJ2-7; D possibly matches TRBD1 or TRBD2 (5 bases each). There are 15 residues in the CDR3. CDR1 and CDR2 from the germline V gene are SGHTA and FQGNSA. V gave up 5 bases and J gave up 0 bases, with 14 bases separating them.

The V call is TRBV7-6, the J call TRBJ2-3; no definite D call. Germline CDR1 and CDR2: SGHVS and FNYEAQ. The CDR3 contains 12 residues. Between the trimmed V and J ends, which lost 0 bases and 12 bases, there was a span of 10 bases. The CDR3 region has the DNA TGTGCCAGCAGCTTAGCGAGGAGAGCACAGTATTTT. It encodes CASSLARRAQYF. Looking up the rest from reference TRBV7-6 and TRBJ2-3 gives the full variable domain: GAGVSQSPRYKVTKRGQDVALRCDPISGHVSLYWYRQALGQGPEFLTYFNYEAQQDKSGLPNDRFSAERPEGSISTLTIQRTEQRDSAMYRCASSLARRAQYFGPGTRLTVL.

V and J are TRBV27 and TRBJ2-2, with 7 positions matching TRBD1. Per the germline V gene, CDR1 is MNHEY and CDR2 is SMNVEV (reference sequence). CDR3 length: 13 amino acids. V was clipped by 5 bases and J by 9 bases; unmatched bases: 6. The CDR3 nucleotides read TGTGCCAGCAGTATTACAGGGGACCGGGAGCTGTTTTTT. Protein sequence: CASSITGDRELFF.

The chain uses TRBV28 and TRBJ2-3, with 9 positions matching TRBD1. The junction had 7 bases not matched to a gene; V was cut back by 7 bases and J by 2 bases. This CDR3 has 15 residues. The germline CDR1 and CDR2 sequences are MDHEN and SYDVKM. CDR3 coding DNA: TGTGCCAGCACGCTGGGACAGGGCGACACAGATACGCAGTATTTT. It codes for CASTLGQGDTDTQYF.

In its sample, this clonotype was seen a few times. The CDR3 bases are TGTGCCAGCAGTTACTCGCGGAGGCTAGCGGGGAACACAGATACGCAGTATTTT. Translating gives CASSYSRRLAGNTDTQYF. The chain links TRBV6-5 to TRBJ2-3; 9 positions agree with TRBD2. There are 18 residues in the CDR3. Germline assignment: CDR1 MNHEY and CDR2 SVGAGI. The V segment lost 0 bases and the J segment 2 bases; nucleotides outside the gene matches: 9.

The CDR3 coding sequence is TGTGCCAGCAGTACCGGACAGGGGGCATATCAGCCCCAGCATTTT. The encoded protein is CASSTGQGAYQPQHF. The chain recombines TRBV28 with TRBJ1-5; 11 bases agree with TRBD1. The length of the CDR3 is 15 residues. J gave up 5 bases and V 5 bases, and 5 bases lay outside the gene matches. Germline V lookup: CDR1 MDHEN, CDR2 SYDVKM.

V and J are TRBV27 and TRBJ2-3; 7 positions agree with TRBD2. The V gene's germline CDR1 is MNHEY and CDR2 SMNVEV (reference sequence). V lost 7 bases to trimming and J lost 6 bases; unmatched junction nucleotides: 10. The CDR3 sequence is 14 residues long. The CDR3 region is CASTKRLAADTQYF. The CDR3 DNA reads as TGTGCCAGCACCAAAAGACTAGCAGCCGATACGCAGTATTTT.

This clonotype was observed a few times. V is TRBV20-1 and J is TRBJ2-5; D gene uncertain. Germline V lookup: CDR1 DFQATT, CDR2 SNEGSKA (reference sequence). Trimming left V 4 bases short and J 5 bases short, with 14 bases between. The CDR3 is 13 amino acids. CDR3 loop: CSAKRMERETQYF. CDR3 nucleotide sequence: TGCAGTGCTAAGAGGATGGAGAGGGAGACCCAGTACTTC.

This sequence joins TRBV9 and TRBJ2-3; D gene unclear. This CDR3 is built from 14 residues. Trimming left V 0 bases short and J 4 bases short, with 9 bases between. Germline V gene lookup returns CDR1 SGDLS and CDR2 YYNGEE. Here the CDR3 DNA reads TGTGCCAGCAGCGTAGCTCTTTCCCCAGATACGCAGTATTTT. As protein: CASSVALSPDTQYF.

This chain uses TRBV24-1 with TRBJ2-7; no reliable D call. V lost 9 bases and J lost 7, with 18 bases in between. The germline V gene has CDR1 KGHDR and CDR2 SFDVKD. CDR3 length: 13 amino acids. For the CDR3, the DNA is TGTGCCACCTTAGATGCCGCCTACAATGAGCAGTACTTC. It specifies CATLDAAYNEQYF.